These 8 T cell receptor beta chains were sequenced from one sample in a study of CD8 T cells in Susac syndrome. Roughly 0.5 to 1 ug RNA was reverse transcribed with random hexamers. TCRdb independently ran MiXCR on the immunoSEQ multiplex PCR reads; one entry per CDR3 protein. The data show roughly 330,000 distinct CDR3 sequences, 92% seen once. Source material: CD4+ T cells from PBMCs. These receptors all come from a human donor with multiple sclerosis.

V and J are TRBV20-1 and TRBJ1-4; possible D gene TRBD1, 5 bases. The CDR3 contains 15 residues. CDR1 and CDR2 from the germline V gene are DFQATT and SNEGSKA (reference sequence). V was pared by 6 bases and J by 5 bases, with 19 bases between. In DNA form, the CDR3 reads TGCAGTGCCCAAGAGGTGGGGGGTTCGAATGAAAAACTGTTTTTT. Translation: CSAQEVGGSNEKLFF.

V gene TRBV20-1 combines with J gene TRBJ1-2, with TRBD1 as a possible D gene (6 bases). The CDR3 runs to 12 residues. V was clipped by 6 bases and J by 5 bases, with 13 bases between them. Germline CDR1 DFQATT, CDR2 SNEGSKA (reference sequence). CDR3 coding DNA: TGCAGTGCCCCGGCGGGGGCGTATGGCTACACCTTC. Translation gives CSAPAGAYGYTF.

The V gene is TRBV10-3, the J gene TRBJ2-5; 13 bases map to TRBD2. This CDR3 contains 18 residues. The trim removed 1 base at V and 3 bases at J, leaving 8 bases unmatched. The V gene's germline CDR1 is ENHRY and CDR2 SYGVKD. The CDR3 loop is CAISEWGLAGPKKETQYF. CDR3 DNA: TGTGCCATCAGTGAGTGGGGACTAGCGGGGCCCAAGAAAGAGACCCAGTACTTC.

This sequence joins TRBV21-1 and TRBJ2-7; the DNA was not compared with TRBD1, the D call given in the table. TRBV21-1 is an annotated pseudogene. The CDR3 is 16 residues long. This chain's CDR3 is CASTDCRDRQSYEQYF. CDR3 DNA sequence: TGTGCCAGCACCGATTGCCGGGACAGGCAATCCTACGAGCAGTACTTC.

V and J are TRBV4-1 and TRBJ1-4; TRBD1 matches 7 bases. The V and J ends lost 1 base and 9 bases, in that order; junction bases with no gene match: 14. The CDR3 spans 17 residues. Germline CDR1 reads MGHRA; CDR2 reads YSYEKL. The CDR3 bases are TGCGCCAGCAGCCAAGGTCTTGCAACAGGGGAGTGGAAAAAACTGTTTTTT. It is translated as CASSQGLATGEWKKLFF.

The V and J genes are TRBV6-1 and TRBJ2-7; TRBD1 agrees at 9 bases. V was clipped by 5 bases and J by 6 bases; unmatched bases: 5. Germline assignment: CDR1 MNHNS and CDR2 SASEGT. The CDR3 is 13 amino acids. CDR3: CASSWDRESEQYF. CDR3 sequence (DNA): TGTGCCAGCAGTTGGGACAGGGAGTCCGAGCAGTACTTC.

The genes are TRBV4-3 and TRBJ2-2; the match to TRBD2 covers 8 bases. This CDR3 is built from 18 residues. Germline V gives CDR1 LGHNA, CDR2 YSLEER. J was trimmed by 1 base and V by 1 base; bases with no gene match: 8. CDR3 nucleotide sequence: TGCGCCAGCAGCCAAGGACCCGCGGGAGGCTGGAACACCGGGGAGCTGTTTTTT. Protein product: CASSQGPAGGWNTGELFF.

The CDR3 region has the DNA TGTGCCAGTAGTCATCACAGGAACACTGAAGCTTTCTTT. It specifies CASSHHRNTEAFF. The chain employs TRBV19 and TRBJ1-1; D is unresolved. V was shortened by 5 bases and J by 1 base, with 8 bases between the two germline ends. Germline CDR1 and CDR2: LNHDA and SQIVND (reference sequence). The CDR3 runs to 13 residues. Based on the CDR3 plus reference TRBV19 and TRBJ1-1, the full variable domain is DGGITQSPKYLFRKEGQNVTLSCEQNLNHDAMYWYRQDPGQGLRLIYYSQIVNDFQKGDIAEGYSVSREKKESFPLTVTSAQKNPTAFYLCASSHHRNTEAFFGQGTRLTVV.